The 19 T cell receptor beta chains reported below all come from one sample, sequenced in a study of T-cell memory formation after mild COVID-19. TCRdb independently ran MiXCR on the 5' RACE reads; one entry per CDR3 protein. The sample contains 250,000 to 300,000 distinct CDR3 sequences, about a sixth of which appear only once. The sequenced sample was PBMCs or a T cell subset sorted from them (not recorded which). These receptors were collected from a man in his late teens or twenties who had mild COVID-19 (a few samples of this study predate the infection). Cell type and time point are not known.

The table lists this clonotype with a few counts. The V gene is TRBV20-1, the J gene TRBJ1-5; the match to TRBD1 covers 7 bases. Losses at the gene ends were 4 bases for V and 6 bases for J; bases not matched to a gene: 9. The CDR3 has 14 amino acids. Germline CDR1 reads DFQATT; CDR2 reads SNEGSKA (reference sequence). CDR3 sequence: CSAIIDTGVQPQHF. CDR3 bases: TGCAGTGCTATCATTGATACAGGGGTTCAGCCCCAGCATTTT.

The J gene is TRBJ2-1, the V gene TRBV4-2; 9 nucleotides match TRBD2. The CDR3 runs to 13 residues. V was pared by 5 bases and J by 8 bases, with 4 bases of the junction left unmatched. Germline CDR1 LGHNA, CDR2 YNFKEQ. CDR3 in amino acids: CASSRRTSDEQFF. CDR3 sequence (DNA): TGTGCCAGCAGCAGGCGGACTAGCGATGAGCAGTTCTTC.

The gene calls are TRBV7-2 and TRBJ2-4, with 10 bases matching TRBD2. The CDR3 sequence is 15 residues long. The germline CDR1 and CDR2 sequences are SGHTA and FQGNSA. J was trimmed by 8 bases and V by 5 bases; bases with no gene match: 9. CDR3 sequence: CASSAGLATSDIQYF. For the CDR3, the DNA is TGTGCCAGCAGCGCGGGACTAGCGACTAGCGACATTCAGTACTTC.

As DNA, the CDR3 is TGTGCCAGCAGCATAAGGACAGGGGGCTACGAGCAGTACGTC. The encoded protein is CASSIRTGGYEQYV. The chain links TRBV7-2 to TRBJ2-7; 10 nucleotides align to TRBD1. Germline V CDR1 and CDR2: SGHTA, FQGNSA. This CDR3 region has 14 residues. Trimming removed 5 bases from V and 3 bases from J; junction bases left unmatched: 4.

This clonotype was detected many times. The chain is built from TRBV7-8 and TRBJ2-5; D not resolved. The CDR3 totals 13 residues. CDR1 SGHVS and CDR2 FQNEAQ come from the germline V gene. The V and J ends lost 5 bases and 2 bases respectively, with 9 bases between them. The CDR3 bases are TGTGCCAGCAGCCCCCCGATACAAGAGACCCAGTACTTC. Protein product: CASSPPIQETQYF.

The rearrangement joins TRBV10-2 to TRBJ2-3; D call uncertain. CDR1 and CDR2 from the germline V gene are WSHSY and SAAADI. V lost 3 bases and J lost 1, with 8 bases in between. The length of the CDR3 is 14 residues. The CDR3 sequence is CASSDSERTDTQYF. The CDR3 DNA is TGCGCCAGCAGTGATTCAGAGCGCACAGATACGCAGTATTTT.

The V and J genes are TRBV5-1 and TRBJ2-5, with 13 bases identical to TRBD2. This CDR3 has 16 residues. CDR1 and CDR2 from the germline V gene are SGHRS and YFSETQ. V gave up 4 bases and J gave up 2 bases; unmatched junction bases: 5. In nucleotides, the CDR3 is TGCGCCAGCAGCGCGGGACTAGCGGGGAGACAAGAGACCCAGTACTTC. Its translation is CASSAGLAGRQETQYF.

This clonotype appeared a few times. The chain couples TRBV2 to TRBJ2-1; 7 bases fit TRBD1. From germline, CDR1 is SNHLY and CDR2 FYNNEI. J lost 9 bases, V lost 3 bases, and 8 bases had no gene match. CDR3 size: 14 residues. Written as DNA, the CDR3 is TGTGCCAGCAGTGAGATGACAGGGTACGTTGAGCAGTTCTTC. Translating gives CASSEMTGYVEQFF.

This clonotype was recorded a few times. The CDR3 nucleotides are TGCAGCGGATGGGGATCGGGACAAGGCACAGATACGCAGTATTTT. It specifies CSGWGSGQGTDTQYF. This chain joins TRBV29-1 and TRBJ2-3; possible D gene TRBD1, 6 bases. Trimming pared 7 bases from V and 1 base from J, leaving 18 bases between. In germline, CDR1 is SQVTM, CDR2 ANQGSEA. The CDR3 runs to 15 residues.

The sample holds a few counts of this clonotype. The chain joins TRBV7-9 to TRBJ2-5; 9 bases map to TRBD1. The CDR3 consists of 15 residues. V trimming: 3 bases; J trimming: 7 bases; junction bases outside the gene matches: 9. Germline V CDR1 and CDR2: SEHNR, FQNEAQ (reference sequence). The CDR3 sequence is CASSFNRDRVATQYF. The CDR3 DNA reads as TGTGCCAGCAGCTTTAACCGGGACAGGGTGGCGACCCAGTACTTC.

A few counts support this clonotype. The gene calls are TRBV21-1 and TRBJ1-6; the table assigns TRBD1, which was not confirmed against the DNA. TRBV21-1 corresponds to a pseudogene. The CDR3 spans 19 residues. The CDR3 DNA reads TGTGCCAGCAGCAACCCGGGACAGGGTATCCGGGTCTCGAATTCACCCCTCCACTTT. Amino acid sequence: CASSNPGQGIRVSNSPLHF.

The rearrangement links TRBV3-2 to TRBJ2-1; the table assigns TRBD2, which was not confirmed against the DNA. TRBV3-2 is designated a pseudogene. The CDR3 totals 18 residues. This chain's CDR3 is CASSRPGLAGGHGNEQFF. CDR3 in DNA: TGTGCCAGCAGCAGACCGGGACTAGCGGGGGGGCATGGTAATGAGCAGTTCTTC.

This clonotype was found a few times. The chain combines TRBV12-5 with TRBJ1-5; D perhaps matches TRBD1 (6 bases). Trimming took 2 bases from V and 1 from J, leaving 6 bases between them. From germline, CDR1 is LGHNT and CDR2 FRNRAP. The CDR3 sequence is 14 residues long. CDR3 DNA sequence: TGTGCTAGTGGTTTGACAGGGAGCAATCAGCCCCAGCATTTT. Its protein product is CASGLTGSNQPQHF.

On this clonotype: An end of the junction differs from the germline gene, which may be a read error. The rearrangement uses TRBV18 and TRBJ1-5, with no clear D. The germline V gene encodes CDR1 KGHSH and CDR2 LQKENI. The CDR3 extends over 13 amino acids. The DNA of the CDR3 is TGTGTCAGCTCCCCAGACTTTAATCAGCCCCAGCATTTT. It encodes CVSSPDFNQPQHF.

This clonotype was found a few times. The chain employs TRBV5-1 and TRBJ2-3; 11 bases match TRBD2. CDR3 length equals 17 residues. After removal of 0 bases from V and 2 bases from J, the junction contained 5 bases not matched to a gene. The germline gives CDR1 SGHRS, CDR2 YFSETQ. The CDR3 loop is CASSLETSGEFTDTQYF. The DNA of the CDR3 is TGCGCCAGCAGCTTGGAGACTAGCGGGGAATTCACAGATACGCAGTATTTT.

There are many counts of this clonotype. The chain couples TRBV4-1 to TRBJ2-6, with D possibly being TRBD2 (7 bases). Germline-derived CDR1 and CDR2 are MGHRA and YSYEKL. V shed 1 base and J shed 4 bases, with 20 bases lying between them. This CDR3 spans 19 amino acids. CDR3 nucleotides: TGCGCCAGCAGCCAAGTGGGGTCCAGGGGAGGGAAGGGGGCCAACGTCCTGACTTTC. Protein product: CASSQVGSRGGKGANVLTF.

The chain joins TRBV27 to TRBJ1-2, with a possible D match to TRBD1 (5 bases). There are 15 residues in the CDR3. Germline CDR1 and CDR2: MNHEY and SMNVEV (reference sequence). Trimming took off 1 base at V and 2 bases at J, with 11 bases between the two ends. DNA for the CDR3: TGTGCCAGCAGTTTATATACGGGACGGAACTATGGCTACACCTTC. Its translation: CASSLYTGRNYGYTF.

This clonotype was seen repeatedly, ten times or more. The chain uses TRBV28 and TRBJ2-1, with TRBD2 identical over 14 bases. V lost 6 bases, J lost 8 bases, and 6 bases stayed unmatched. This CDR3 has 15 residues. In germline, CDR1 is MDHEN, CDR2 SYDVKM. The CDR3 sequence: CASSVTSGGAYEQFF. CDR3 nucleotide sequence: TGTGCCAGCAGCGTGACTAGCGGGGGGGCCTATGAGCAGTTCTTC.

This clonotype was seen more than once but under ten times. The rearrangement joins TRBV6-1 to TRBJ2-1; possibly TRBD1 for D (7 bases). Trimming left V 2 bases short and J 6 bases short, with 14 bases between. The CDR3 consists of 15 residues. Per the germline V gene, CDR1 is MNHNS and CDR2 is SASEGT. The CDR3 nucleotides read TGTGCCAGCAGTGAACAGGGGGGTTCTCTCAATGAGCAGTTCTTC. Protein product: CASSEQGGSLNEQFF.